Listed below are T cell receptor beta chains from one sample, sequenced in a study of blood T cell repertoires in COVID-19. The assay was immunoSEQ multiplex PCR, and TCRdb's table has in-frame clones only and misses some. The profile covers 160,000 or so clones, with around 80% appearing a single time and 3% to 3.5% taken by the ten largest. The sequencing input was PBMCs or T cells enriched from blood (not recorded which). These receptor sequences come from a woman aged 55-69 years who had recovered from COVID-19. Each CDR3 is given without its conserved first and last residue.

v_call: TRBV10-3
j_call: TRBJ2-2
cdr3_aa: AISEEEYTGELF

v_call: TRBV5-1
j_call: TRBJ2-1
cdr3_aa: ASSLEALAGGRGEQF

v_call: TRBV10-1
j_call: TRBJ1-6
cdr3_aa: ASSESGRGHSPLH

v_call: TRBV5-1
j_call: TRBJ2-5
cdr3_aa: ASSLVTGGEETQY

v_call: TRBV7-2
j_call: TRBJ2-7
cdr3_aa: ASSPNPGGYEQY

v_call: TRBV4-1
j_call: TRBJ2-3
cdr3_aa: ASREALAGGYTDTQY

v_call: TRBV7-3
j_call: TRBJ1-1
cdr3_aa: ASSFKGGNTEAF

v_call: TRBV20-1
j_call: TRBJ1-2
cdr3_aa: SASRGYGYT

v_call: TRBV28
j_call: TRBJ2-7
cdr3_aa: ASSLMDTRLYEQY

v_call: TRBV5-5
j_call: TRBJ1-5
cdr3_aa: ASRLRQGSNQPQH

v_call: TRBV5-4
j_call: TRBJ1-1
cdr3_aa: ASSLAGTGGTEAF